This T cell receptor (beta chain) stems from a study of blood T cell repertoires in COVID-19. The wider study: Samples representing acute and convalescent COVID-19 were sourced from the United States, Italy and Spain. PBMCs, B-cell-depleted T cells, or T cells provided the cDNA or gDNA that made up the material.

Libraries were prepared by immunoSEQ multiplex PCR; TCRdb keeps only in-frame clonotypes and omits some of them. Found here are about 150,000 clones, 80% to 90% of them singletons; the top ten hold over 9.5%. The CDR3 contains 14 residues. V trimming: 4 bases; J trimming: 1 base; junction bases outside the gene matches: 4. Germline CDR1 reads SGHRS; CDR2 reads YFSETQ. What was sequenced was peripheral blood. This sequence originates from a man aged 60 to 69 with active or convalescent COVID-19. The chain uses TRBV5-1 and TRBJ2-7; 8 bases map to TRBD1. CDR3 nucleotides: TGCGCCAGCAGCCGGACAGGGATTTCCTACGAGCAGTACTTC. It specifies CASSRTGISYEQYF.